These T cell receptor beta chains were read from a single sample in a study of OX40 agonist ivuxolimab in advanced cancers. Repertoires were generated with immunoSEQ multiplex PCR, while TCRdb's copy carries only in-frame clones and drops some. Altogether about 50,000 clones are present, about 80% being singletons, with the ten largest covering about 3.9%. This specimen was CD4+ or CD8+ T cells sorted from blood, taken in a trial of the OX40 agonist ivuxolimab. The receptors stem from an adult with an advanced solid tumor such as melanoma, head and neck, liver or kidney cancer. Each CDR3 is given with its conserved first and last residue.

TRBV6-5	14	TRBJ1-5	CASSSRGTGQPQHF
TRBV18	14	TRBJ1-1	CASSPRQENTEAFF
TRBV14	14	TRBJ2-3	CASSQSVVTDTQYF
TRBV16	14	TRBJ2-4	CASSQSGAGDIQYF
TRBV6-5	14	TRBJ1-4	CASSPRGVNEKLFF
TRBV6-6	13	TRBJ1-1	CASSYGGGTEAFF
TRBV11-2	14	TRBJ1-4	CASSSHGVGEKLFF
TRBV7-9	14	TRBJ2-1	CASSSVAGIHEQFF
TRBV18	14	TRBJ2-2	CASSPGAGTGELFF
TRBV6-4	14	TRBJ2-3	CASRKQGATDTQYF
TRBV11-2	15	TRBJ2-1	CASSLGLAGGNEQFF
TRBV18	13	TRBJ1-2	CASSPLGRQGYTF
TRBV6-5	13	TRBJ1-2	CASSYLGGYGYTF
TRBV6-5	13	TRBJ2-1	CASARTWGSEQFF
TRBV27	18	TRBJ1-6	CASRRDRVEYPYNSPLHF
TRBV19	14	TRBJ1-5	CASSIRGDNQPQHF
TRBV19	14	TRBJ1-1	CASSRDRMNTEAFF
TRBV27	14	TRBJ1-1	CASSLFGGPATAFF
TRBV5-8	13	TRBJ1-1	CASSLVGSTEAFF
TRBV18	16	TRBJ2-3	CASSPTPTSDTDTQYF
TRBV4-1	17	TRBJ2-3	CASSQERASGSTDTQYF
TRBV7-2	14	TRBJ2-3	CASSLGGPPDTQYF
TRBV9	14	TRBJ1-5	CASSVSGNNQPQHF
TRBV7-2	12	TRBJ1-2	CASSPGTGVYTF
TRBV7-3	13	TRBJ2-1	CASSLGRNNEQFF
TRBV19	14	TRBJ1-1	CASTVLNWNTEAFF
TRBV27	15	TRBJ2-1	CASRGGDHRGNEQFF
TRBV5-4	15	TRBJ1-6	CASSLGTGRSSPLHF
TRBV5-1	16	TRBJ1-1	CASSPAWPVEDTEAFF
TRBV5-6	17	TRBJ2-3	CASSSGTSGFGTDTQYF
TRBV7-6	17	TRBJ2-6	CASSLGGLRSGANVLTF
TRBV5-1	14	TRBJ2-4	CASSGGRDKNIQYF
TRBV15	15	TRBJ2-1	CATSDHSGIYNEQFF
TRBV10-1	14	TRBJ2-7	CASSEGQGAYEQYF
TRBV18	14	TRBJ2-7	CASSLDRGKYEQYF
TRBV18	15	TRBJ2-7	CASSPWTGDSYEQYF
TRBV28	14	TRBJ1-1	CASSLGMTHTEAFF
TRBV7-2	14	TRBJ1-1	CASSLTFGAGEAFF
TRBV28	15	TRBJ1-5	CASSLPLGAVQPQHF
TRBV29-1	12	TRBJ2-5	CSVGDRGGTQYF
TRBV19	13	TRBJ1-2	CASSLERVYGYTF
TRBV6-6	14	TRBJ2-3	CASIPRDTTDTQYF
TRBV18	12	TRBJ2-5	CASSPQHETQYF
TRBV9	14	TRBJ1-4	CASSVGQGQEKLFF
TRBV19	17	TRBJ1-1	CASSIGGQGASYGEAFF
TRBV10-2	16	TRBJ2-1	CASSETAVWVYNEQFF
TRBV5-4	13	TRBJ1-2	CASSVTGNYGYTF
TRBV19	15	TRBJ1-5	CASSTLQGGNQPQHF
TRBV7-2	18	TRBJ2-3	CASSLRPGGPRVTDTQYF
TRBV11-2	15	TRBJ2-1	CASSLVPLGNNEQFF
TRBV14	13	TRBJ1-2	CASSQTRNYGYTF
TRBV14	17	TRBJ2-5	CASSGLRGSGNQETQYF
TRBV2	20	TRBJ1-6	CASSEFGNTLGTGGNSPLHF
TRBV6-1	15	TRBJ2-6	CASMEGGSGANVLTF
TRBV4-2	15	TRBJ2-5	CASSRGSGAQETQYF
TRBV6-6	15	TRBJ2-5	CASRRTSGGQETQYF